This TCR beta chain was obtained from a study of blood T cell repertoires in COVID-19 (dated by TCRdb to about 2020). For the study in its entirety: Samples from collaborators originated in the United States, Italy and Spain and spanned both the acute and convalescent phases of COVID-19. The dataset comprised deeply sampled blood TCRbeta repertoires from subjects exposed to, actively infected with, or recovered from COVID-19. The repertoires were released in a freely available public database intended as a resource for research on the immune response to SARS-CoV-2. Samples were obtained from the ongoing ImmuneRACE study (first 160 participants) and from about 1,300 subjects provided by 6 global collaborators. Sample metadata almost always included a de-identified subject ID, COVID-19 status, age in years and sex. Where available, HLA class I and class II types were obtained from metadata supplied by the sample provider rather than from assay-based typing. The material from the prospective study consisted of cDNA or gDNA derived from T cells, B-cell-depleted T cells, or PBMCs. Results the study describes overall, beyond this receptor: The amount of clinical and demographic metadata varied by source and participant and was provided uncurated.

Details on this clone: Its antigen is unknown. The record has no base qualities; no much larger clone is one base away.

TCRbeta CDR3 regions were amplified from genomic DNA using the immunoSEQ Assay, a bias-controlled multiplex PCR. The published analysis was carried out like this. Nucleated cell counts per sample were estimated from amplification of reference gene primers within the assay. Sequence reads were collapsed and filtered to measure the absolute abundance of every unique TCRbeta CDR3 rearrangement. For each sample, productive Simpson clonality was calculated as the square root of Simpson's diversity index over productive rearrangements. This immuneACCESS table, as held by TCRdb, lists in-frame sequences with V and J called but not all clones. Of the missing ones, under half trace to an unresolved V gene in checked studies; the others have no known cause. V, J and clone size are those of that table, while D and trimming were read from the DNA. The sample data list some 180,000 clones, and 88% of these were observed just once. Together, the top ten hold approximately 5.6% of the sample.

Collaborating institutions collected whole blood in K2EDTA tubes following their own protocols. For TCRbeta analysis, collaborator samples were shipped as frozen whole blood, as isolated PBMCs, or as DNA extracted from either sample type. The CDR3, from cysteine to phenylalanine, totals 14 residues. The retained sequence is limited to the CDR3, 42 bases, with the frame set at the first base. CDR1 MNHEY and CDR2 SVGAGI are derived from the germline V gene. Trimming leaves V shorter by 8 bases and J shorter by 3 bases, with the junction holding 6 bases beyond the gene matches. This clonotype was obtained from a man aged 35 to 55 with active or convalescent COVID-19. Rearrangement joined TRBV6-5 to TRBJ2-1, with 8 junctional bases fitting TRBD2. The sequencing sample was made of peripheral blood. Here the CDR3 is given as CASVTSGGYNEQFF. Here is the DNA: TGTGCCAGCGTGACCAGCGGGGGCTACAATGAGCAGTTCTTC.